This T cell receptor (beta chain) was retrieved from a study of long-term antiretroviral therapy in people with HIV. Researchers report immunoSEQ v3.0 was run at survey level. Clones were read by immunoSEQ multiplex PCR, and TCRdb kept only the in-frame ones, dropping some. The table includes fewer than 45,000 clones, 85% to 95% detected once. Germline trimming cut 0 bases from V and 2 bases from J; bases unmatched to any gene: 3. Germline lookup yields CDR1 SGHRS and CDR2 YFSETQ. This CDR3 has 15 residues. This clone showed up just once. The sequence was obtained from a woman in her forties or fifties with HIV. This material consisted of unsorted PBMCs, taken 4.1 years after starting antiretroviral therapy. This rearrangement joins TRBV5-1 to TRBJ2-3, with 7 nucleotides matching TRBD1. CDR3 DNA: TGCGCCAGCAGCTTGGGGGACAGAACCACAGATACGCAGTATTTT. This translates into CASSLGDRTTDTQYF.